Listed below are T cell receptor beta chains from one sample, sequenced in a study of vaccination effects on CD4 cells after COVID-19. Repertoires were generated with immunoSEQ multiplex PCR, while TCRdb's copy carries only in-frame clones and drops some. The top ten hold about 10% of the sample, which has approximately 45,000 clones, approximately 80% seen once. Their antigens remain unidentified. Source: CD4+ T cells from PBMCs cultured without peptide, taken before COVID-19 vaccination. Every receptor here comes from a human donor who had a prior SARS-CoV-2 infection. Both conserved end residues are part of each CDR3. D genes are given only for firm matches. Size values are once, few and many counts, or a class for expanded clones, and some rows have none.

CDR3 | DNA | D | J | V | size
CASSQGRVRTRTDTQYF | TGTGCCAGCAGCCAAGGGAGGGTAAGGACTCGCACAGATACGCAGTATTTT | - | TRBJ2-3 | TRBV3-1/TRBV3-2 | -
CASSSDAGSGNTIYF | TGTGCCAGCAGCTCCGACGCAGGCTCTGGAAACACCATATATTTT | - | TRBJ1-3 | TRBV5-4 | -
CASRFGGGRDEQYF | TGTGCCAGCAGGTTTGGCGGGGGGCGGGACGAGCAGTACTTC | TRBD2 | TRBJ2-7 | TRBV2 | -
CASSPFSGFFYEQYF | TGTGCCAGCAGTCCGTTTAGTGGCTTCTTCTACGAGCAGTACTTC | - | TRBJ2-7 | TRBV6-6 | -
CASSLLAGVSETQYF | TGTGCCAGCTCACTTCTAGCGGGAGTATCAGAGACCCAGTACTTC | TRBD2 | TRBJ2-5 | TRBV18 | -
CASSYLVYSMNTEAFF | TGTGCCAGCAGCTACTTAGTATACAGCATGAACACTGAAGCTTTCTTT | - | TRBJ1-1 | TRBV7-8 | -
CASRRTSGGADTQYF | TGTGCCAGCAGGAGGACTAGCGGGGGGGCGGATACGCAGTATTTT | TRBD2 | TRBJ2-3 | TRBV27 | -
CASSWWETRLRGTQYF | TGTGCCAGCAGTTGGTGGGAGACCAGACTTAGGGGGACCCAGTACTTC | - | TRBJ2-5 | TRBV3-1/TRBV3-2 | -
CASSQAQGFVFF | TGCGCCAGCAGCCAAGCGCAGGGGTTTGTATTCTTT | - | TRBJ1-1 | TRBV4-3 | few
CASSLGQSSYEQYF | TGTGCCAGCAGCTTAGGGCAGAGCTCCTACGAGCAGTACTTC | - | TRBJ2-7 | TRBV11-3 | -
CASSPGWGGGSGETQYF | TGTGCCAGCAGCCCAGGGTGGGGAGGTGGATCGGGAGAGACCCAGTACTTC | - | TRBJ2-5 | TRBV7-9 | -
CASSYLSGDSPLHF | TGTGCCAGCAGTTACTTGTCAGGGGATTCACCCCTCCACTTT | - | TRBJ1-6 | TRBV6-5 | -
CASSLEQNYGYTF | TGTGCCAGCTCACTTGAACAAAACTATGGCTACACCTTC | - | TRBJ1-2 | TRBV18 | -
CASSALAGQFYEQYF | TGTGCCAGCAGCGCCCTTGCGGGTCAGTTCTACGAGCAGTACTTC | - | TRBJ2-7 | TRBV6-5 | -
CASSPGLAGVLSSYEQYF | TGCGCCAGCAGCCCGGGACTAGCGGGAGTGCTGAGCTCCTACGAGCAGTACTTC | TRBD2 | TRBJ2-7 | TRBV5-1 | -
CASSLGAGGNYWETQYF | TGCGCCAGCAGCTTGGGCGCGGGAGGGAATTATTGGGAGACCCAGTACTTC | TRBD2 | TRBJ2-5 | TRBV5-1 | -
CASSVSPNQPQHF | TGTGCCAGCAGCGTATCCCCCAATCAGCCCCAGCATTTT | - | TRBJ1-5 | TRBV9 | -
CASKATGGGETQYF | TGTGCCAGCAAGGCTACTGGCGGCGGGGAGACCCAGTACTTC | - | TRBJ2-5 | TRBV2 | -
CASTIAGGPHEQFF | TGTGCCAGTACTATTGCGGGGGGGCCCCATGAGCAGTTCTTC | TRBD2 | TRBJ2-1 | TRBV19 | once
CASSLAGTTGNTIYF | TGCGCCAGCAGCTTGGCCGGGACAACTGGAAACACCATATATTTT | - | TRBJ1-3 | TRBV5-1 | -
CASSPNGFTFGSYEQYF | TGTGCCAGCAGCCCTAATGGGTTCACGTTTGGGAGTTACGAGCAGTACTTC | - | TRBJ2-7 | TRBV5-8 | few
CASSDRTGQETQYF | TGTGCCAGCAGTGATCGGACAGGGCAAGAGACCCAGTACTTC | TRBD1 | TRBJ2-5 | TRBV2 | once
CASSLVQGATYEQYF | TGTGCCAGCAGCTTAGTCCAGGGGGCCACCTACGAGCAGTACTTC | TRBD1 | TRBJ2-7 | TRBV11-2 | few
CASSRRTSGGVAKNIQYF | TGTGCCAGCAGCCGAAGGACTAGCGGGGGGGTAGCCAAAAACATTCAGTACTTC | TRBD2 | TRBJ2-4 | TRBV11-2 | -
CASSLSPPSGRRYEQYF | TGTGCCAGCAGCTTGTCTCCTCCTAGCGGGAGGAGGTACGAGCAGTACTTC | TRBD2 | TRBJ2-7 | TRBV7-6 | -
CASLERGFTDTQYF | TGTGCCAGCCTCGAACGGGGATTCACAGATACGCAGTATTTT | - | TRBJ2-3 | TRBV2 | -
CATSAGSGQPQHF | TGTGCCACCAGTGCGGGGTCGGGGCAGCCCCAGCATTTT | - | TRBJ1-5 | TRBV24-1 | -